This T cell receptor (beta chain) appears in the sequencing data of a study of T cell repertoires in cytomegalovirus infection. Turning to the study itself: Researchers turned to recently identified HLA-C-restricted CMV epitopes as well as well-studied HLA-B-restricted ones. From public TCR beta signatures came an indication of both CMV infection and matching HLA type.

TCRdb recomputed calls from the reads with MiXCR, one row per CDR3 protein. The sample has roughly 990,000 distinct CDR3 sequences; 31% are singletons. With regard to this clonotype: Its antigen remains unknown.

Study results and limitations: Predominance within the ex vivo response was attributable to HLA-C-restricted CMV-specific TCR beta clonotypes. Totalled public TCR beta family frequency picked out people who carried CMV plus the relevant HLA.

The starting material was cultured CD8+ T cells from PBMCs, obtained from culture after CMV antigen stimulation. This TCR was recovered from a human donor in good health (CMV status not recorded). Some clones in this sample may be carry-over from other donors' samples.

CDR3 in amino acids: CATSDLASGGIETQYF. CDR3 bases: TGTGCCACCAGTGATTTGGCCAGCGGGGGTATAGAGACCCAGTACTTC. The V and J genes are TRBV24-1 and TRBJ2-5, with TRBD2 matching over 8 bases. This CDR3 spans 16 amino acids. Germline CDR1 KGHDR, CDR2 SFDVKD. Losses at the gene ends were 0 bases for V and 4 bases for J; bases not matched to a gene: 6.